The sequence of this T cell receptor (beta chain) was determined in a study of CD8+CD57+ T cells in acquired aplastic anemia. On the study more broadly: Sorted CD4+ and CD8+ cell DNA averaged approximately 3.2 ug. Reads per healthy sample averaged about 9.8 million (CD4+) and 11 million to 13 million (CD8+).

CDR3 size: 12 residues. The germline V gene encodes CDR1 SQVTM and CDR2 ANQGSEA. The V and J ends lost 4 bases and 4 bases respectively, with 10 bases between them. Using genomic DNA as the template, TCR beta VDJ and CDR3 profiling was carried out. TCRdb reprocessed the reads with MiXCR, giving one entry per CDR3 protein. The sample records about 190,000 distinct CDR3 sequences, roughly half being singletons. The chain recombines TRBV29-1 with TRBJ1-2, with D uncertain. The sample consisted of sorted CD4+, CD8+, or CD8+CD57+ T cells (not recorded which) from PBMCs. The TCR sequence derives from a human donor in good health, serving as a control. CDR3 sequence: CSVGLTGYGYTF. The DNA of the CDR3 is TGCAGCGTTGGTCTGACTGGCTATGGCTACACCTTC.